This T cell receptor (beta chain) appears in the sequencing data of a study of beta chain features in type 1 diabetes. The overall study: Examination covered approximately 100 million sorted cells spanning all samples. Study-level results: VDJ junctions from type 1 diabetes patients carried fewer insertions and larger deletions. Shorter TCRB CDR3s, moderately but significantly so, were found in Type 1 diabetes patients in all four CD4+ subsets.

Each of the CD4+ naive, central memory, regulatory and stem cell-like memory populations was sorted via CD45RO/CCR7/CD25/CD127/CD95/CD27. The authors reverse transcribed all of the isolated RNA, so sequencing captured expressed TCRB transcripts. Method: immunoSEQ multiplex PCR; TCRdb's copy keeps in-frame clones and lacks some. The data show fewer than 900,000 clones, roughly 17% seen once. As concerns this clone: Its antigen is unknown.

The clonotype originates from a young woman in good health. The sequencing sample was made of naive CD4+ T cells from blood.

The CDR3 DNA reads as TGCGCCAGCAGCCAAGTTATCGGGACAGCGAACACTGAAGCTTTCTTT. This codes for CASSQVIGTANTEAFF. This rearrangement joins TRBV4-3 to TRBJ1-1; 7 bases match TRBD1. Germline CDR1 is LGHNA and CDR2 is YSLEER. There are 16 residues in the CDR3. J lost 1 base, V lost 1 base, and 6 bases had no gene match.